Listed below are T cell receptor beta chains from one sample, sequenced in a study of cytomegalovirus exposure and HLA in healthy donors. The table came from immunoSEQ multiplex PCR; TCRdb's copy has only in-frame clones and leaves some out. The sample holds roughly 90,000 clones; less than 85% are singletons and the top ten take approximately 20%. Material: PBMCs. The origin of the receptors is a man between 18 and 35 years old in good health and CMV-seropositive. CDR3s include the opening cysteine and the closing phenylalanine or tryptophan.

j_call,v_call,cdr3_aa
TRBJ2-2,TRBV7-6,CASSSGLAGTGELFF
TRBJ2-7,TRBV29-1,CSADAGGGPSYEQYF
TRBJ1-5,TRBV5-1,CASSLAGGSNQPQHF
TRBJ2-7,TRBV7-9,CASSLKSEQYF
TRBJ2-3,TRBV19,CASSILEGPTDTQYF
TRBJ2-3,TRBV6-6,CASSYVQGITDTQYF
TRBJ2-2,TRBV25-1,CASSVGTFFGELFF
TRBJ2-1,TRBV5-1,CASSLGGGNRDEQFF
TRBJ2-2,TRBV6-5,CASSSPGQGSTGELFF
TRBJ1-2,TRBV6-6,CASSPGQGRPSGYTF
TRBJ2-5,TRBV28,CASSLRDTGSETQYF
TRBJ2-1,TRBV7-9,CASRGQGIGYNEQFF
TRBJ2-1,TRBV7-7,CASSLSRGTAEQFF
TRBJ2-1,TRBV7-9,CASSPRTGVWNEQFF
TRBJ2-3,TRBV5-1,CASSFSGTGTTDTQYF
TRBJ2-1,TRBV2,CASRDRVVIWEQFF
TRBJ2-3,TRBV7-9,CASSALLAGSTDTQYF
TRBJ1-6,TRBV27,CASSPRTGHNSPLHF
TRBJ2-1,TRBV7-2,CASSRLAGGDYNEQFF
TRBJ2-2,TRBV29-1,CSVEVGTDERELFF
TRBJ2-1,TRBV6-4,CASSDWGGNEQFF
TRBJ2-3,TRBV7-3,CASSFTLGQTDTQYF
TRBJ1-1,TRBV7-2,CASSPGQGGTEAFF
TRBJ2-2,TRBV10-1,CASSQEGLFTGELFF
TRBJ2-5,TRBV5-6,CASSLGTGEETQYF
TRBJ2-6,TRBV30,CAWSDAGSSSGANVLTF
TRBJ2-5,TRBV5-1,CASSFGQATQETQYF
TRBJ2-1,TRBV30,CAWRSRSGQGAWNEQFF
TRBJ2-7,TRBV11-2,CASSLLGSGSAEQYF
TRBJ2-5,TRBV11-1,CASSLLAGGAETQYF
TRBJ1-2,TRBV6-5,CASSQKGGAEGYTF
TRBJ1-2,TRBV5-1,CASSLAATATLYGYTF
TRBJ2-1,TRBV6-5,CASSLGQGWDNEQFF
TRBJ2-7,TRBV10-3,CAISEMAGEYEQYF
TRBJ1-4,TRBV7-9,CASSLTGKGVNEKLFF
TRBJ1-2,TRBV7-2,CASSFDSYGYTF
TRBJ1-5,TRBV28,CASSLPALRNAGQPQHF
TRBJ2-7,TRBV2,CASSDVEGQYF
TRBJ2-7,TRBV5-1,CASSVWVGDYEQYF
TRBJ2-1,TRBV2,CASGIDEGSNEQFF
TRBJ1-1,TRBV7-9,CASSFGQGKTEAFF
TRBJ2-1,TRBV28,CASSFTSVGEQFF